The next 3 T cell receptor beta chains were all read from a single sample in a study of blood T cells in healthy people across ages. Using a J-beta primer mix together with a sample-barcoded 5' primer, a second PCR was run for 7 to 11 cycles. Via MiXCR, TCRdb re-called the 5' RACE reads, giving one row per CDR3 protein. This sample has approximately 1.5 million distinct CDR3 sequences; about 45% occur once, and the top ten carry 4%. Specimen: blood. The receptors derive from a woman aged 18-35 years in good health.

This clonotype was counted only a few times. The gene calls are TRBV6-2 or TRBV6-3 and TRBJ2-1; no reliable D call. Germline V gives CDR1 MNHEY, CDR2 SVGEGT. CDR3 length equals 13 residues. Trimming took 2 bases from V and 8 from J, leaving 10 bases between them. In DNA form, the CDR3 reads TGTGCCAGCAGTTACCCGAGGTTCGATGAGCAGTTCTTC. As protein: CASSYPRFDEQFF.

This clonotype was detected ten times or more. The J gene is TRBJ2-7, the V gene TRBV12-3 or TRBV12-4, with 11 bases identical to TRBD2. The CDR3 runs 16 residues. V lost 2 bases, J lost 8 bases, and 11 bases stayed unmatched. CDR3 sequence (DNA): TGTGCCAGCAGTTTACAGTCTCTAGCGGGAGGCTATAAGCAGTACTTC. This codes for CASSLQSLAGGYKQYF.

This clonotype was seen a few times. The V call is TRBV20-1, the J call TRBJ2-3, with 7 nucleotides matching TRBD2. CDR3 length: 14 residues. Looked up from germline, CDR1 is DFQATT and CDR2 is SNEGSKA (reference sequence). Trimming cost V 6 bases and J 4 bases; bases outside gene matches: 10. As DNA, the CDR3 is TGCAGTGCCAGATTAGCGGGCCTCGCAGATACGCAGTATTTT. This translates into CSARLAGLADTQYF.